One and the same sample provided the 15 T cell receptor beta chains below, sequenced in a study of cytomegalovirus exposure and HLA in healthy donors. In the PCR, 60 Vbeta and 13 Jbeta primers were used. Sequencing used immunoSEQ multiplex PCR; TCRdb keeps in-frame clones, though not all of them. The sample carries approximately 70,000 clones, approximately 79% recorded once. The sequenced material came from PBMCs. These receptors all come from a woman aged 40-49 years in good health and CMV-seropositive.

In its sample, this clone was seen a few times. The chain is built from TRBV6-5 and TRBJ2-7; 7 positions match TRBD1. CDR1 is MNHEY, CDR2 SVGAGI, per germline. The CDR3 loop spans 14 amino acids. Trimming removed 5 bases from V and 2 bases from J; junction bases left unmatched: 6. CDR3 sequence: CASSVDTGAYEQYF. The CDR3 nucleotides are TGTGCCAGCAGTGTCGATACAGGGGCCTACGAGCAGTACTTC.

The chain carries TRBV5-1 and TRBJ2-3; 8 bases are shared with TRBD1. This CDR3 has 14 amino acids. V trimming: 6 bases; J trimming: 1 base; junction bases outside the gene matches: 4. Germline V gene sequence: CDR1 SGHRS, CDR2 YFSETQ. CDR3 sequence: CASTTGQGTDTQYF. Here the CDR3 DNA reads TGCGCCAGCACCACGGGACAGGGCACAGATACGCAGTATTTT.

The chain is built from TRBV7-8 and TRBJ1-1, with D hard to call. The CDR3 loop spans 13 amino acids. Germline V lookup: CDR1 SGHVS, CDR2 FQNEAQ. V dropped 3 bases and J dropped 0 bases, with 5 bases sitting between them. CDR3: CASSFRVNTEAFF. The CDR3 DNA reads TGTGCCAGCAGCTTCCGAGTGAACACTGAAGCTTTCTTT.

The CDR3: CASSRTTGRRNEKLFF. The DNA of the CDR3 is TGTGCCAGCAGCCGGACCACGGGGAGAAGGAATGAAAAACTGTTTTTT. V and J are TRBV11-2 and TRBJ1-4, with D hard to call. CDR1 is SGHAT, CDR2 FQNNGV, per germline. V was shortened by 5 bases and J by 5 bases, with 18 bases between the two germline ends. This CDR3 is built from 16 residues.

V is TRBV30 and J is TRBJ1-6, with D possibly being TRBD1 (6 bases). CDR3 length: 14 amino acids. The V end was cut by 0 bases, the J end by 7 bases, with 10 bases between. CDR1 GTSNPN and CDR2 SVGIG come from the germline V gene (reference sequence). CDR3 in amino acids: CAWSVGQGNSPLHF. Written as DNA, the CDR3 is TGTGCCTGGAGTGTAGGGCAGGGGAATTCACCCCTCCACTTT. The entire variable domain, with the rest obtained from reference TRBV30 and TRBJ1-6, is as follows: SQTIHQWPATLVQPVGSPLSLECTVEGTSNPNLYWYRQAAGRGLQLLFYSVGIGQISSEVPQNLSASRPQDRQFILSSKKLLLSDSGFYLCAWSVGQGNSPLHFGNGTRLTVT.

This chain connects TRBV5-5 to TRBJ2-1; maybe TRBD2 (6 bases). Germline assignment: CDR1 SGHKS and CDR2 YYEKEE (reference sequence). CDR3 length equals 15 residues. Trimming stripped 0 bases from V and 1 base from J, with 8 bases between. The CDR3 DNA reads TGTGCCAGCAGCTTGGAACGGGGGTCCTACAATGAGCAGTTCTTC. Translation: CASSLERGSYNEQFF.

The V gene is TRBV11-1, the J gene TRBJ1-2; the match to TRBD1 covers 7 bases. Germline V gives CDR1 SGHAT, CDR2 FQDESV (reference sequence). The CDR3 extends over 15 amino acids. V shed 4 bases, J shed 5 bases, and the junction held 10 bases outside the gene matches. The CDR3 DNA is TGTGCCAGCAGCTACGGGACAGAGGGTACTTATGGCTACACCTTC. Its translation is CASSYGTEGTYGYTF.

This clone was observed a few times. The chain carries TRBV6-1 and TRBJ1-1; D unresolved. Germline CDR1 and CDR2: MNHNS and SASEGT. This CDR3 contains 13 residues. Trimming cost V 6 bases and J 1 base, with 9 bases left between them. Written as DNA, the CDR3 is TGTGCCAGCAGAACTCAGCGGAACACTGAAGCTTTCTTT. Translation: CASRTQRNTEAFF.

This clone was found a few times. Different DNA sequences within this sample yield the same CDR3. J is TRBJ1-2 and V is TRBV2, with TRBD1 matching over 8 bases. V was pared by 6 bases and J by 0 bases, with 6 bases of the junction left unmatched. This CDR3 is 15 amino acids long. The germline CDR1 and CDR2 sequences are SNHLY and FYNNEI. This chain's CDR3 is CASSAGQGANYGYTF. The CDR3 coding sequence is TGTGCCAGCAGCGCCGGACAGGGAGCTAACTATGGCTACACCTTC.

The chain uses TRBV19 and TRBJ2-3; D is perhaps TRBD1 (5 bases). Germline V gene lookup returns CDR1 LNHDA and CDR2 SQIVND (reference sequence). Trimming cost V 5 bases and J 0 bases, with 15 bases left between them. The CDR3 has 16 residues. The CDR3 spells CASSPLRQTSTDTQYF. The CDR3 DNA is TGTGCCAGTAGTCCTCTAAGACAGACTAGCACAGATACGCAGTATTTT.

The rearrangement joins TRBV11-3 to TRBJ1-1; weak D call: TRBD1 (5 bases). The V end lost 6 bases, the J end lost 0 bases, and 8 bases lay between the germline ends. The CDR3 loop spans 13 amino acids. Germline CDR1 reads SGHNT; CDR2 reads YENEEA. As DNA, the CDR3 is TGTGCCAGCAGTGGGGGGGTGAACACTGAAGCTTTCTTT. Its translation is CASSGGVNTEAFF.

This clone was observed at least ten times. The rearrangement joins TRBV6-5 to TRBJ1-1; D may be TRBD1 (6 bases). CDR3 length: 14 amino acids. Germline-derived CDR1 and CDR2 are MNHEY and SVGAGI. V was cut by 4 bases and J by 0 bases, with 9 bases left in between. The CDR3 loop reads CASSFRDMNTEAFF. In DNA, the CDR3 is TGTGCCAGCAGTTTTCGGGACATGAACACTGAAGCTTTCTTT.

CDR3 DNA: TGTGCCAGCAGCCGCAGTCGGGGGGTTTCCTACAATGAGCAGTTCTTC. Its translation is CASSRSRGVSYNEQFF. V usage is TRBV2 and J usage is TRBJ2-1; TRBD2 matches at 7 bases. Germline V lookup: CDR1 SNHLY, CDR2 FYNNEI. J was trimmed by 1 base and V by 6 bases; bases with no gene match: 9. The CDR3 is 16 amino acids.

The genes are TRBV5-7 and TRBJ1-5; D is unresolved. TRBV5-7 falls under the ORF class, with uncertain function. The V gene lost 0 bases and the J gene lost 0 bases, with 16 bases spanning the gap. The CDR3 runs to 18 residues. The CDR3, as DNA: TGTGCCAGCAGCTTGGGGAGGGCAAATCCTTTTAGCAATCAGCCCCAGCATTTT. It is translated as CASSLGRANPFSNQPQHF.

The chain is built from TRBV18 and TRBJ1-2, with D possibly TRBD1 on 5 matching bases. The V and J ends lost 0 bases and 8 bases respectively, with 10 bases between them. In germline, CDR1 is KGHSH, CDR2 LQKENI. The CDR3 consists of 13 residues. The CDR3 spells CASSPPEGYGYTF. The CDR3 DNA reads TGTGCCAGCTCACCACCGGAGGGGTACGGCTACACCTTC.